Each of the 9 T cell receptor beta chains below was sequenced from the same sample in a study of shared clonotypes between healthy human individuals (dated by TCRdb to about 2020). The library relied on the immunoSEQ multiplex PCR assay. TCRdb holds this immuneACCESS table with in-frame rearrangements only. Some clones are missing; in checked studies, unresolved V genes explain under half, and the rest has no known cause. Recorded for this sample are millions of clones; around nine tenths of them occurred a single time. Of the sample, around 0.14% is held by the ten largest clones. Sample: naive CD4+ T cells sorted from blood. What this sample's cell subset or site label stands for: CD45RA+ positively selected. The origin of the receptors is a man aged 18 to 35 in good health.

V usage is TRBV5-6 and J usage is TRBJ1-4; D gene unclear. V dropped 5 bases and J dropped 0 bases, with 11 bases sitting between them. This CDR3 comprises 15 residues. Germline V gene lookup returns CDR1 SGHDT and CDR2 YYEEEE. As DNA, the CDR3 is TGTGCCAGCAGATCCGGCTCGGCAACTAATGAAAAACTGTTTTTT. Amino acid sequence: CASRSGSATNEKLFF.

The V gene is TRBV14, the J gene TRBJ1-2; D is perhaps TRBD1 (6 bases). The CDR3 has 17 residues. The V end lost 0 bases, the J end lost 6 bases, and 20 bases lay between the germline ends. The germline CDR1 and CDR2 sequences are SGHDN and FVKESK. The CDR3: CASSQDLPGDVEHGYTF. CDR3 DNA sequence: TGTGCCAGCAGCCAAGATCTGCCAGGGGATGTAGAACATGGCTACACCTTC.

This clone was recorded only once. V gene TRBV6-4 combines with J gene TRBJ2-3; no definite D call. CDR3 length: 13 amino acids. V was cut by 4 bases and J by 3 bases, with 8 bases left in between. Germline CDR1 is MRHNA and CDR2 is SNTAGT. Here the CDR3 reads CASSVRRTDTQYF. The CDR3 coding sequence is TGTGCCAGCAGTGTCAGGAGAACAGATACGCAGTATTTT.

This chain joins TRBV15 and TRBJ1-2; D not resolved. Germline V gene sequence: CDR1 LNHNV, CDR2 YYDKDF (reference sequence). Trimming stripped 1 base from V and 7 bases from J, with 13 bases between. This CDR3 is built from 14 residues. CDR3 loop: CATSRVPAGGGYTF. For the CDR3, the DNA is TGTGCCACCAGCAGAGTGCCGGCAGGAGGTGGCTACACCTTC.

The chain employs TRBV6-6 and TRBJ2-5, with D perhaps matching TRBD2 (5 bases). Trimming removed 4 bases from V and 1 base from J, with 13 bases in between. The length of the CDR3 is 15 residues. CDR1 is MNHNY, CDR2 SVGAGI, per germline (reference sequence). CDR3 coding DNA: TGTGCCAGCAGTTCTGTCCCGAGGGCCCAAGAGACCCAGTACTTC. It specifies CASSSVPRAQETQYF.

This clone was seen once. The rearrangement joins TRBV6-1 to TRBJ1-5; a weak D match, TRBD1 (5 bases). Germline-derived CDR1 and CDR2 are MNHNS and SASEGT. The V end lost 1 base, the J end lost 3 bases, and 7 bases lay between the germline ends. This CDR3 region has 14 residues. The CDR3 sequence is CASSEVDTNQPQHF. The CDR3 nucleotides are TGTGCCAGCAGTGAAGTGGACACCAATCAGCCCCAGCATTTT.

In the case of this clone: Other nucleotide sequences from this sample produce the same CDR3. The chain employs TRBV5-1 and TRBJ2-5, with 7 nucleotides matching TRBD2. The CDR3 covers 14 residues. CDR1 is SGHRS, CDR2 YFSETQ, per germline. Unmatched junction bases numbered 8, after V lost 5 bases and J lost 4 bases. The CDR3 nucleotides read TGCGCCAGCAGGCTAGAGGGAGGGCGAGAGACCCAGTACTTC. The encoded protein is CASRLEGGRETQYF.

The rearrangement joins TRBV2 to TRBJ1-2, with 9 bases identical to TRBD1. V was clipped by 7 bases and J by 6 bases; unmatched bases: 9. The germline CDR1 and CDR2 sequences are SNHLY and FYNNEI. The CDR3 consists of 14 residues. This CDR3 is CASTWTGAIDGYTF. CDR3 DNA sequence: TGTGCCAGCACATGGACAGGGGCTATCGATGGCTACACCTTC.

The chain employs TRBV19 and TRBJ2-1; 7 bases line up with TRBD2. J was trimmed by 4 bases and V by 5 bases; bases with no gene match: 8. Germline-derived CDR1 and CDR2 are LNHDA and SQIVND (reference sequence). This CDR3 has 15 residues. CDR3 sequence reads: CASSPSLAAYNEQFF. The CDR3 nucleotides read TGTGCCAGTAGTCCCTCCCTAGCGGCGTACAATGAGCAGTTCTTC.